Following are 31 T cell receptor beta chains from one sample sequenced in a study of blood T cell repertoires in COVID-19. Clones were read by immunoSEQ multiplex PCR, and TCRdb kept only the in-frame ones, dropping some. The repertoire has approximately 38,000 clones, roughly 83% of them found once; the top ten carry about 24%. The sequenced sample consisted of peripheral blood. The receptors come from a human donor with acute or convalescent COVID-19. The donor label of this sample is uncertain.

The chain couples TRBV4-2 to TRBJ2-3, with 7 bases matching TRBD2. CDR1 is LGHNA, CDR2 YNFKEQ, per germline. The CDR3 is 16 amino acids. With V trimmed by 1 base and J by 6 bases, 10 bases remained unmatched. This CDR3 is CASSQVSGGGDDTQYF. CDR3 DNA: TGTGCCAGCAGCCAAGTTAGCGGCGGGGGTGATGATACGCAGTATTTT.

The chain uses TRBV23-1 and TRBJ2-7; D is uncertain. TRBV23-1 belongs to the ORF category, with a function that is uncertain. Trimming took 1 base from V and 3 from J, leaving 25 bases between them. The CDR3 is 19 amino acids. This CDR3 is CASSQYPVRSFPFNYEQYF. For the CDR3, the DNA is TGCGCCAGCAGTCAATATCCGGTTCGATCTTTCCCCTTTAACTACGAGCAGTACTTC.

V is TRBV5-6 and J is TRBJ1-6; 10 bases agree with TRBD1. Germline V gene lookup returns CDR1 SGHDT and CDR2 YYEEEE. V lost 4 bases to trimming and J lost 8 bases; unmatched junction nucleotides: 9. The CDR3 loop spans 16 amino acids. CDR3 nucleotide sequence: TGTGCCAGCAGCGGGGACAGGGGCGGCGTGGATTCACCCCTCCACTTT. It is translated as CASSGDRGGVDSPLHF.

The chain joins TRBV18 to TRBJ2-2, with 7 bases that match TRBD1. Looked up from germline, CDR1 is KGHSH and CDR2 is LQKENI. This CDR3 region has 15 residues. With 2 bases clipped from V and 6 bases from J, the junction kept 6 bases outside the gene matches. The CDR3, as DNA: TGTGCCAGCTCACCAGACAGGGTGGATGCCGGGGAGCTGTTTTTT. It specifies CASSPDRVDAGELFF.

The rearrangement uses TRBV5-1 and TRBJ2-2, with 9 bases identical to TRBD2. Germline V lookup: CDR1 SGHRS, CDR2 YFSETQ. This CDR3 region has 16 residues. The trim removed 1 base at V and 6 bases at J, leaving 7 bases unmatched. CDR3: CASSLLGGRAAGELFF. The CDR3 coding sequence is TGCGCCAGCAGCTTGTTGGGCGGGAGGGCCGCCGGGGAGCTGTTTTTT.

The rearrangement uses TRBV6-6 and TRBJ2-1; 7 bases are a match to TRBD1. The CDR3 length is 14 residues. Germline V gene lookup returns CDR1 MNHNY and CDR2 SVGAGI (reference sequence). With V trimmed by 4 bases and J by 8 bases, 8 bases remained unmatched. CDR3 DNA sequence: TGTGCCAGCAGTTCCCCAGACAGGGTCCATGAGCAGTTCTTC. It specifies CASSSPDRVHEQFF.

The gene calls are TRBV4-1 and TRBJ2-7; 8 bases agree with TRBD2. J lost 3 bases, V lost 1 base, and 8 bases had no gene match. The CDR3 runs 16 residues. From germline, CDR1 is MGHRA and CDR2 YSYEKL. CDR3 DNA: TGCGCCAGCAGCCAAGCCGGTCCGGGGGGGGACTACGAGCAGTACTTC. Its protein product is CASSQAGPGGDYEQYF.

In DNA form, the CDR3 reads TGTGCCAGCACCGACGGTACGGGATTTAACAATGAGCAGTTCTTC. It specifies CASTDGTGFNNEQFF. The chain joins TRBV7-9 to TRBJ2-1; D possibly corresponds to TRBD2 (5 bases). Trimming left V 7 bases short and J 5 bases short, with 18 bases between. The CDR3 runs 15 residues. Germline CDR1 SEHNR, CDR2 FQNEAQ (reference sequence).

The chain links TRBV27 to TRBJ2-3, with TRBD1 identical over 9 bases. CDR1 MNHEY and CDR2 SMNVEV come from the germline V gene (reference sequence). J gave up 3 bases and V 2 bases, and 3 bases lay outside the gene matches. The CDR3 is made up of 15 amino acids. This CDR3 is CASSLGDRATDTQYF. The CDR3 DNA reads TGTGCCAGCAGTTTAGGGGACAGGGCAACAGATACGCAGTATTTT.

This clone was observed a single time. CDR3 loop: CASRRQDQAKNIQYF. The CDR3 nucleotides are TGTGCCAGCCGGCGACAGGATCAAGCCAAAAACATTCAGTACTTC. The V gene is TRBV6-5, the J gene TRBJ2-4; maybe TRBD1 (6 bases). Deletions cut 8 bases from V and 0 bases from J, with 14 bases between. The CDR3 sequence is 15 residues long. From germline, CDR1 is MNHEY and CDR2 SVGAGI.

The chain uses TRBV4-3 and TRBJ1-1; D possibly corresponds to TRBD1 (5 bases). The V gene's germline CDR1 is LGHNA and CDR2 YSLEER. Trimming left V 3 bases short and J 1 base short, with 12 bases between. This CDR3 region has 15 residues. CDR3 region: CASSQFRQGNTEAFF. The CDR3 DNA is TGCGCCAGCAGCCAGTTCCGGCAGGGGAACACTGAAGCTTTCTTT.

The gene calls are TRBV7-2 and TRBJ2-2; D remains ambiguous. V lost 1 base and J lost 7, with 10 bases in between. This CDR3 comprises 14 residues. The V gene's germline CDR1 is SGHTA and CDR2 FQGNSA. The CDR3 sequence is CASSLGRQRGELFF. DNA of the CDR3: TGTGCCAGCAGCTTAGGTCGGCAGCGCGGGGAGCTGTTTTTT.

The J gene is TRBJ1-4, the V gene TRBV5-5; D gene unclear. This CDR3 contains 17 residues. Germline CDR1 reads SGHKS; CDR2 reads YYEKEE (reference sequence). V shed 6 bases and J shed 0 bases, with 18 bases lying between them. CDR3: CASTHRGKTATNEKLFF. Written as DNA, the CDR3 is TGTGCCAGCACCCACCGCGGAAAGACTGCAACTAATGAAAAACTGTTTTTT.

V is TRBV28 and J is TRBJ2-1; possible D gene TRBD2, 6 bases. Between the trimmed V and J ends, which lost 3 bases and 10 bases, there was a span of 19 bases. Germline lookup yields CDR1 MDHEN and CDR2 SYDVKM. This CDR3 is 15 amino acids long. The CDR3 reads CASSFGGTRTGEQFF. The CDR3 region has the DNA TGTGCCAGCAGTTTTGGAGGGACCCGGACGGGCGAGCAGTTCTTC.

V usage is TRBV5-1 and J usage is TRBJ2-7; 7 nucleotides agree with TRBD2. The CDR3 totals 16 residues. J lost 2 bases, V lost 4 bases, and 12 bases had no gene match. Germline V gene data show CDR1 as SGHRS and CDR2 as YFSETQ. The CDR3 sequence is CASSPRWSGGAYEQYF. The CDR3 nucleotides read TGCGCCAGCAGCCCTCGATGGTCGGGAGGAGCCTACGAGCAGTACTTC.

The V gene is TRBV5-1, the J gene TRBJ2-5, with D hard to call. The CDR3 contains 14 residues. Germline lookup yields CDR1 SGHRS and CDR2 YFSETQ. V was trimmed by 2 bases and J by 0 bases, leaving 8 bases between them. CDR3 loop: CASSFIGDQETQYF. The CDR3 DNA reads TGCGCCAGCAGCTTCATCGGAGACCAAGAGACCCAGTACTTC.

The J gene is TRBJ2-2, the V gene TRBV9, with 10 bases identical to TRBD2. The CDR3 is 16 amino acids. With 0 bases clipped from V and 6 bases from J, the junction kept 5 bases outside the gene matches. Germline V gene lookup returns CDR1 SGDLS and CDR2 YYNGEE. CDR3 amino acids: CASSVGSGGAPGELFF. CDR3 DNA sequence: TGTGCCAGCAGCGTAGGGAGCGGGGGGGCCCCCGGGGAGCTGTTTTTT.

The gene calls are TRBV4-3 and TRBJ1-1, with TRBD1 matching over 8 bases. There are 15 residues in the CDR3. The J segment lost 7 bases and the V segment lost 0 bases, leaving 7 bases of the junction unmatched. Germline CDR1 LGHNA, CDR2 YSLEER. CDR3 residues: CASSQDLGQVNEAFF. CDR3 sequence (DNA): TGCGCCAGCAGCCAAGATCTGGGACAGGTTAATGAAGCTTTCTTT.

The rearrangement links TRBV27 to TRBJ2-5; tentative D call: TRBD1 (6 bases). The CDR3 runs 15 residues. CDR1 and CDR2 from the germline V gene are MNHEY and SMNVEV (reference sequence). The V end was cut by 7 bases, the J end by 3 bases, with 18 bases between. The CDR3 bases are TGTGCCAGCACCGTAACTAGACGGACAGAAGAGACCCAGTACTTC. Translated, it gives CASTVTRRTEETQYF.

This clone showed up just a few times. This sequence joins TRBV29-1 and TRBJ1-5; D is possibly TRBD1 (5 bases). This CDR3 is 12 amino acids long. The V end was cut by 6 bases, the J end by 11 bases, with 17 bases between. The V gene's germline CDR1 is SQVTM and CDR2 ANQGSEA. The CDR3 nucleotides read TGCAGCGTAGGGGTGACCCAGGATACCCAGCATTTT. Translation: CSVGVTQDTQHF.

The V call is TRBV4-2, the J call TRBJ1-1; TRBD1 aligns across 9 bases. Unmatched junction bases numbered 5, after V lost 2 bases and J lost 1 base. Per germline, CDR1 LGHNA and CDR2 YNFKEQ. CDR3 length equals 16 residues. The CDR3, as DNA: TGTGCCAGCAGCCAACCCGGGACAGGGCGGAACACTGAAGCTTTCTTT. This gives the protein CASSQPGTGRNTEAFF.

The V gene is TRBV19, the J gene TRBJ1-3, with D unclear. Germline V lookup: CDR1 LNHDA, CDR2 SQIVND (reference sequence). The CDR3 consists of 16 residues. Trimming removed 1 base at V and 0 bases at J, with 10 bases between. The CDR3 DNA follows: TGTGCCAGTAGTATAGTCACGGTTCGCTCTGGAAACACCATATATTTT. Residues: CASSIVTVRSGNTIYF.

The chain has TRBV28 and TRBJ1-5; 7 positions agree with TRBD1. Looked up from germline, CDR1 is MDHEN and CDR2 is SYDVKM. This CDR3 is 15 amino acids long. J was trimmed by 9 bases and V by 3 bases; bases with no gene match: 11. CDR3 DNA: TGTGCCAGCAGTTTTGACAGGGAGATACCCCCGCCCCAGCATTTT. Translation gives CASSFDREIPPPQHF.

CDR3 bases: TGTGCCAGCAGCTTGTGGGCGGCAGGGGGTGGAAACATTCAGTACTTC. It encodes CASSLWAAGGGNIQYF. V usage is TRBV5-6 and J usage is TRBJ2-4; TRBD1 agrees at 7 bases. This CDR3 spans 16 amino acids. J was trimmed by 6 bases and V by 1 base; bases with no gene match: 10. The germline V gene has CDR1 SGHDT and CDR2 YYEEEE.

J is TRBJ2-7 and V is TRBV6-2 or TRBV6-3; a weak D match, TRBD2 (5 bases). The CDR3 is 14 amino acids. The germline V and J ends were trimmed by 2 bases and 3 bases, with 11 bases remaining between them. Germline V CDR1 and CDR2: MNHEY, SVGEGT. DNA for the CDR3: TGTGCCAGCAGTTACCCCTTAGGGAGCTACGAGCAGTACTTC. Translated, it gives CASSYPLGSYEQYF.

The chain couples TRBV5-1 to TRBJ1-2; D gene unclear. Looked up from germline, CDR1 is SGHRS and CDR2 is YFSETQ. Trimming stripped 0 bases from V and 8 bases from J, with 11 bases between. The CDR3 spans 13 residues. CDR3 bases: TGCGCCAGCAGCTTGGTCGGGGATTTGGGCTACACCTTC. Residues: CASSLVGDLGYTF.

The rearrangement joins TRBV6-2 or TRBV6-3 to TRBJ2-3; 10 positions agree with TRBD2. The CDR3 contains 16 residues. After removal of 0 bases from V and 1 base from J, the junction contained 1 base not matched to a gene. Germline assignment: CDR1 MNHEY and CDR2 SVGEGT. The CDR3 nucleotides read TGTGCCAGCAGTTACTCCGGGACTAGCGGCACAGATACGCAGTATTTT. This translates into CASSYSGTSGTDTQYF.

This chain connects TRBV7-2 to TRBJ1-2, with TRBD1 matching 8 bases. Trimming removed 5 bases from V and 3 bases from J; junction bases left unmatched: 8. This CDR3 region has 15 residues. The V gene's germline CDR1 is SGHTA and CDR2 FQGNSA. This chain's CDR3 is CASSHGQGFDYGYTF. DNA for the CDR3: TGTGCCAGCAGCCACGGACAGGGATTCGACTATGGCTACACCTTC.

The CDR3 coding sequence is TGTGCCAGCAGTGAGGCTAGCGGGGCCCTTTACAATGAGCAGTTCTTC. The encoded protein is CASSEASGALYNEQFF. This sequence joins TRBV6-4 and TRBJ2-1; 9 bases match TRBD2. Trimming removed 3 bases from V and 4 bases from J; junction bases left unmatched: 7. CDR1 MRHNA and CDR2 SNTAGT come from the germline V gene. This CDR3 has 16 residues.

The rearrangement uses TRBV6-6 and TRBJ1-5; D not resolved. V lost 0 bases and J lost 4, with 13 bases in between. Germline V gene sequence: CDR1 MNHNY, CDR2 SVGAGI (reference sequence). This CDR3 region has 16 residues. The CDR3 region is CASSYSPAGRNQPQHF. The CDR3 DNA follows: TGTGCCAGCAGTTACTCCCCGGCGGGGAGGAATCAGCCCCAGCATTTT.

The J gene is TRBJ2-7, the V gene TRBV2; the D gene is possibly TRBD1 (6 bases). The CDR3 extends over 15 amino acids. Germline V gives CDR1 SNHLY, CDR2 FYNNEI. V was shortened by 3 bases and J by 1 base, with 13 bases between the two germline ends. CDR3 amino acids: CASSEGLQGSYEQYF. CDR3 nucleotides: TGTGCCAGCAGTGAGGGTCTTCAGGGGTCCTACGAGCAGTACTTC. The complete variable domain, with remaining parts taken from reference TRBV2 and TRBJ2-7, reads EPEVTQTPSHQVTQMGQEVILRCVPISNHLYFYWYRQILGQKVEFLVSFYNNEISEKSEIFDDQFSVERPDGSNFTLKIRSTKLEDSAMYFCASSEGLQGSYEQYFGPGTRLTVT.